These 30 T cell receptor beta chains were all obtained from the same sample, sequenced in a study of T cell responses to AZD1222 COVID-19 vaccine. TCRdb keeps only in-frame clones here, not all; method: immunoSEQ multiplex PCR. The data contain almost 55,000 clones, 84% of them singletons. Sequences were derived from peripheral blood, sampled on day 0 of AZD1222 vaccination. Receptors were obtained from an adult in good health.

This clone was recorded a few times. The chain recombines TRBV5-1 with TRBJ2-7; TRBD1 is a possible D gene (7 bases). Per germline, CDR1 SGHRS and CDR2 YFSETQ. V lost 0 bases and J 7 bases, leaving 11 bases between the germline ends. The CDR3 is 13 amino acids. The CDR3: CASSLEGAGEQYF. CDR3 nucleotides: TGCGCCAGCAGCTTGGAGGGGGCGGGGGAGCAGTACTTC.

The J gene is TRBJ2-3, the V gene TRBV7-2; 8 bases fit TRBD2. The CDR3 has 15 amino acids. Germline CDR1 SGHTA, CDR2 FQGNSA. With V trimmed by 3 bases and J by 5 bases, 7 bases remained unmatched. The CDR3 DNA is TGTGCCAGCAGCTTTGACGGGGGGGCGGGAGATACGCAGTATTTT. It codes for CASSFDGGAGDTQYF.

The CDR3 loop reads CASITDRADSPLHF. The CDR3, as DNA: TGTGCCAGCATTACGGACAGGGCGGATTCACCCCTCCACTTT. The chain has TRBV6-5 and TRBJ1-6; 8 bases fit TRBD1. The length of the CDR3 is 14 residues. Germline CDR1 reads MNHEY; CDR2 reads SVGAGI. The V gene end was trimmed by 7 bases and the J gene end by 8 bases; junction bases not matched to a gene: 7.

The gene calls are TRBV11-3 and TRBJ2-7, with D perhaps matching TRBD1 or TRBD2 (5 bases each). Per the germline V gene, CDR1 is SGHNT and CDR2 is YENEEA. CDR3 size: 13 residues. V was pared by 5 bases and J by 9 bases, with 17 bases between. The DNA of the CDR3 is TGTGCCAGCAGCAACGGGGCAGGAAAAAGGCAGTACTTC. This translates into CASSNGAGKRQYF.

V gene TRBV19 combines with J gene TRBJ1-1, with 10 bases fitting TRBD1. Germline values: CDR1 LNHDA, CDR2 SQIVND (reference sequence). J gave up 2 bases and V 8 bases, and 2 bases lay outside the gene matches. This CDR3 spans 13 amino acids. Here the CDR3 reads CASGTGVNTEAFF. The CDR3 nucleotides read TGTGCCAGTGGGACAGGGGTCAACACTGAAGCTTTCTTT.

To note about this clone: This specimen includes other DNA sequences encoding the same CDR3. The chain couples TRBV4-3 to TRBJ1-5, with TRBD1 identical over 8 bases. The CDR3 has 14 amino acids. With V trimmed by 1 base and J by 6 bases, 2 bases remained unmatched. Germline V gene sequence: CDR1 LGHNA, CDR2 YSLEER. The CDR3 sequence is CASSQGTGSQPQHF. The CDR3 nucleotides are TGCGCCAGCAGCCAAGGGACAGGGAGTCAGCCCCAGCATTTT.

The V call is TRBV18, the J call TRBJ2-2; D uncertain. V lost 3 bases to trimming and J lost 1 base, with 9 bases between them. The CDR3 has 15 residues. CDR1 and CDR2 (germline): KGHSH, LQKENI. The CDR3 reads CASSPSVLNTGELFF. CDR3 nucleotides: TGTGCCAGCTCACCCTCGGTATTGAACACCGGGGAGCTGTTTTTT.

CDR3: CASSFYTQGVSRRGYNEQFF. CDR3 sequence (DNA): TGTGCCAGCAGCTTCTATACGCAGGGGGTCAGCCGGAGGGGGTACAATGAGCAGTTCTTC. This chain joins TRBV7-8 and TRBJ2-1; D is perhaps TRBD1 (7 bases). V was trimmed by 3 bases and J by 4 bases, leaving 28 bases between them. The CDR3 extends over 20 amino acids. CDR1 SGHVS and CDR2 FQNEAQ come from the germline V gene.

The rearrangement links TRBV5-1 to TRBJ1-6; D not resolved. V lost 5 bases, J lost 7 bases, and 19 bases lay in between. Per the germline V gene, CDR1 is SGHRS and CDR2 is YFSETQ. CDR3 size: 16 residues. The CDR3 DNA reads as TGCGCCAGCAGGTATCTTTTCGGCAGGTGGAATTCACCCCTCCACTTT. It specifies CASRYLFGRWNSPLHF.

This chain joins TRBV30 and TRBJ2-7; D is uncertain. The germline CDR1 and CDR2 sequences are GTSNPN and SVGIG (reference sequence). The V end lost 5 bases, the J end lost 5 bases, and 16 bases lay between the germline ends. This CDR3 is 13 amino acids long. The chain's CDR3 is CAWGRVIPNEQYF. The CDR3 DNA is TGTGCCTGGGGTAGGGTCATACCCAACGAGCAGTACTTC.

The chain recombines TRBV4-3 with TRBJ2-2; 10 positions match TRBD2. The CDR3 length is 17 residues. Per germline, CDR1 LGHNA and CDR2 YSLEER. Trimming removed 0 bases from V and 4 bases from J; junction bases left unmatched: 5. The CDR3 loop reads CASSQDWASGGTGELFF. The CDR3 region has the DNA TGCGCCAGCAGCCAAGATTGGGCTAGCGGGGGCACCGGGGAGCTGTTTTTT.

The rearrangement uses TRBV9 and TRBJ2-1, with a weak D call TRBD2 (5 bases). CDR1 and CDR2 from the germline V gene are SGDLS and YYNGEE. V dropped 0 bases and J dropped 9 bases, with 16 bases sitting between them. This CDR3 region has 15 residues. The CDR3 DNA is TGTGCCAGCAGCGTAGGGGGAGAACTTCGGGGTGAGCAGTTCTTC. Its protein product is CASSVGGELRGEQFF. Full variable domain (rest looked up from reference TRBV9 and TRBJ2-1): DSGVTQTPKHLITATGQRVTLRCSPRSGDLSVYWYQQSLDQGLQFLIQYYNGEERAKGNILERFSAQQFPDLHSELNLSSLELGDSALYFCASSVGGELRGEQFFGPGTRLTVL.

The chain combines TRBV29-1 with TRBJ2-1, with a weak D call TRBD1 (5 bases). Trimming removed 4 bases from V and 4 bases from J, with 14 bases in between. The CDR3 contains 14 residues. Germline V gene sequence: CDR1 SQVTM, CDR2 ANQGSEA. The CDR3 here is CSVVEGRGYNEQFF. CDR3 nucleotide sequence: TGCAGCGTTGTCGAAGGTAGGGGTTACAATGAGCAGTTCTTC.

V usage is TRBV12-3 or TRBV12-4 and J usage is TRBJ1-1; a possible D gene is TRBD1 (5 bases). The CDR3 totals 13 residues. V gave up 6 bases and J gave up 3 bases, with 11 bases separating them. CDR3 DNA: TGTGCCAGCAGGCTGCAGGGCCACACTGAAGCTTTCTTT. Protein sequence: CASRLQGHTEAFF.

The chain combines TRBV19 with TRBJ2-3; 7 bases are a match to TRBD1. This CDR3 has 18 residues. The germline CDR1 and CDR2 sequences are LNHDA and SQIVND (reference sequence). Unmatched junction bases numbered 18, after V lost 5 bases and J lost 4 bases. In nucleotides, the CDR3 is TGTGCCAGTAGTCACCCCGCTGGATCGAGGGGGCGCGCAGATACGCAGTATTTT. Translating gives CASSHPAGSRGRADTQYF.

V gene TRBV27 combines with J gene TRBJ1-4, with TRBD1 as a possible D gene (5 bases). CDR1 MNHEY and CDR2 SMNVEV come from the germline V gene (reference sequence). Between the trimmed V and J ends, which lost 5 bases and 0 bases, there was a span of 13 bases. The CDR3 spans 16 residues. The CDR3 bases are TGTGCCAGCAGTCGAGCCGGAGGGGCAACTAATGAAAAACTGTTTTTT. Translation gives CASSRAGGATNEKLFF. The entire variable domain, with the rest obtained from reference TRBV27 and TRBJ1-4, is as follows: EAQVTQNPRYLITVTGKKLTVTCSQNMNHEYMSWYRQDPGLGLRQIYYSMNVEVTDKGDVPEGYKVSRKEKRNFPLILESPSPNQTSLYFCASSRAGGATNEKLFFGSGTQLSVL.

The rearrangement joins TRBV6-5 to TRBJ1-4; D gene unclear. The CDR3 is 14 residues long. V lost 5 bases, J lost 0 bases, and 7 bases lay in between. The germline CDR1 and CDR2 sequences are MNHEY and SVGAGI. In nucleotides, the CDR3 is TGTGCCAGCAGTCGGGTCCCAACTAATGAAAAACTGTTTTTT. Protein: CASSRVPTNEKLFF.

In regard to this clone: This CDR3 is also generated by other DNA sequences in the sample. The chain employs TRBV19 and TRBJ1-4, with 8 bases matching TRBD1. Germline lookup yields CDR1 LNHDA and CDR2 SQIVND (reference sequence). This CDR3 region has 14 residues. J gave up 5 bases and V 6 bases, and 5 bases lay outside the gene matches. Written as DNA, the CDR3 is TGTGCCAGTAGCCTCGGACAGGGAAATGAAAAACTGTTTTTT. This sequence encodes CASSLGQGNEKLFF. The entire variable domain, with the rest obtained from reference TRBV19 and TRBJ1-4, is as follows: DGGITQSPKYLFRKEGQNVTLSCEQNLNHDAMYWYRQDPGQGLRLIYYSQIVNDFQKGDIAEGYSVSREKKESFPLTVTSAQKNPTAFYLCASSLGQGNEKLFFGSGTQLSVL.

The chain combines TRBV30 with TRBJ1-4; no clear D. Germline values: CDR1 GTSNPN, CDR2 SVGIG (reference sequence). This CDR3 spans 14 amino acids. V was trimmed by 4 bases and J by 5 bases, leaving 14 bases between them. CDR3 loop: CAWNLGRVNEKLFF. The DNA of the CDR3 is TGTGCCTGGAACTTGGGGAGGGTGAATGAAAAACTGTTTTTT.

The chain has TRBV3-1 (or the pseudogene TRBV3-2) and TRBJ2-3, with D possibly TRBD2 on 6 matching bases. The CDR3 covers 17 residues. Per germline, CDR1 LGHDT and CDR2 YNNKEL (reference sequence). V lost 4 bases and J lost 1, with 18 bases in between. Here the CDR3 reads CASSRGTSSGRTDTQYF. The CDR3 nucleotides are TGTGCCAGCAGCCGGGGAACTAGCTCCGGACGCACAGATACGCAGTATTTT.

This chain links TRBV19 with TRBJ2-3; D is ambiguous. Trimming removed 6 bases at V and 6 bases at J, with 13 bases between. Germline-derived CDR1 and CDR2 are LNHDA and SQIVND (reference sequence). The CDR3 extends over 13 amino acids. The CDR3 here is CASSPGFSDTQYF. The CDR3 nucleotides are TGTGCCAGTAGCCCCGGGTTCTCCGATACGCAGTATTTT.

The rearrangement uses TRBV7-9 and TRBJ1-1, with D unclear. CDR1 is SEHNR and CDR2 is FQNEAQ in the germline V gene (reference sequence). Trimming removed 5 bases at V and 8 bases at J, with 15 bases between. CDR3 length equals 13 residues. CDR3 region: CASSNYPREEAFF. The DNA of the CDR3 is TGTGCCAGCAGCAATTACCCCCGGGAAGAAGCTTTCTTT.

The genes are TRBV7-9 and TRBJ2-7, with D maybe TRBD2 (5 bases). Germline CDR1 reads SEHNR; CDR2 reads FQNEAQ (reference sequence). The ends were cut back, 5 bases at V and 2 bases at J, with 16 bases in the middle. The CDR3 is 15 residues long. The CDR3 region has the DNA TGTGCCAGCAGCCTCTCCGGGATAAGCACCTACGAGCAGTACTTC. It yields the protein CASSLSGISTYEQYF.

This chain uses TRBV6-5 with TRBJ2-7; 8 bases fit TRBD1. The germline V gene encodes CDR1 MNHEY and CDR2 SVGAGI. V lost 10 bases, J lost 3 bases, and 8 bases stayed unmatched. CDR3 length: 13 amino acids. This CDR3 reads CATMSDRVYEQYF. CDR3 DNA: TGTGCCACGATGTCGGACAGGGTCTACGAGCAGTACTTC.

This clone occurred once. The chain uses TRBV5-5 and TRBJ1-4, with D perhaps TRBD1 (6 bases). The CDR3 totals 15 residues. In germline, CDR1 is SGHKS, CDR2 YYEKEE (reference sequence). Trimming took 6 bases from V and 3 from J, leaving 15 bases between them. The CDR3 coding sequence is TGTGCCAGCACCGGGACAATGACGGCTAATGAAAAACTGTTTTTT. Protein: CASTGTMTANEKLFF.

As for this clone: A junction boundary mismatches the germline segment, possibly from a read error. V gene TRBV7-7 combines with J gene TRBJ1-1, with D unclear. CDR3 length: 14 residues. The germline CDR1 and CDR2 sequences are SSHAT and FNYEAQ (reference sequence). The CDR3 DNA reads TGTGCTAGCAGCTTAGAAGGCAGCTCCCATGAAGCTTTCTTT. The encoded protein is CASSLEGSSHEAFF.

The V call is TRBV3-1 (or the pseudogene TRBV3-2), the J call TRBJ1-3; no clear D. Germline V gives CDR1 LGHDT, CDR2 YNNKEL (reference sequence). Deletions cut 0 bases from V and 10 bases from J, with 13 bases between. The length of the CDR3 is 14 residues. This CDR3 is CASSQDWGVGTIYF. CDR3 nucleotide sequence: TGTGCCAGCAGCCAAGATTGGGGTGTAGGGACCATATATTTT.

V gene TRBV11-2 combines with J gene TRBJ2-1; 11 nucleotides align to TRBD2. The junction had 13 bases not matched to a gene; V was cut back by 1 base and J by 8 bases. This CDR3 has 18 amino acids. CDR1 is SGHAT, CDR2 FQNNGV, per germline. CDR3 sequence reads: CASSLVPSGRPRIDEQFF. The CDR3, as DNA: TGTGCCAGCAGCTTAGTTCCTAGCGGGAGGCCGAGGATAGATGAGCAGTTCTTC.

The genes are TRBV7-9 and TRBJ2-3, with 9 bases that match TRBD2. Germline assignment: CDR1 SEHNR and CDR2 FQNEAQ (reference sequence). The CDR3 consists of 15 residues. The J segment lost 7 bases and the V segment lost 6 bases, leaving 11 bases of the junction unmatched. The CDR3 bases are TGTGCCAGCAGTAGGGGGGCTAGCGGGGCGTATACGCAGTATTTT. This codes for CASSRGASGAYTQYF.

V usage is TRBV6-5 and J usage is TRBJ1-5, with TRBD1 matching over 7 bases. Per germline, CDR1 MNHEY and CDR2 SVGAGI. CDR3 length: 13 residues. Trimming cost V 5 bases and J 7 bases; bases outside gene matches: 5. The DNA for the CDR3 is TGTGCCAGCAGTCCCGCAGGGGGACAGCCCCAGCATTTT. Its protein product is CASSPAGGQPQHF.